Each of the 8 T cell receptor beta chains below was sequenced from the same sample in a study of T cells in Graves' hyperthyroidism and ophthalmopathy. TCR beta CDR3 sequences were amplified from RNA transcripts. The HTBI primer set served for first-round RT-PCR of the TCR CDR3. TCRdb called the multiplex PCR reads again in MiXCR, with one record for every CDR3 protein. The profile shows about 590,000 distinct CDR3 sequences, approximately 14% of them singletons. The sequencing input was blood. The receptors come from a young woman with Graves' ophthalmopathy.

J is TRBJ2-1 and V is TRBV11-2; 12 bases fit TRBD2. Trimming at V came to 1 base and at J to 7 bases, leaving 11 bases not matched to a gene. Germline V gene sequence: CDR1 SGHAT, CDR2 FQNNGV. The CDR3 length is 18 residues. CDR3 coding DNA: TGTGCCAGCAGCTTAGGCGGACTAGCGGGACCCAATTTAAATGAGCAGTTCTTC. This codes for CASSLGGLAGPNLNEQFF.

This clonotype came up many times. The chain combines TRBV2 with TRBJ1-6; the D gene is possibly TRBD1 (5 bases). CDR3 length: 13 residues. Deletions cut 7 bases from V and 8 bases from J, with 12 bases between. Germline V lookup: CDR1 SNHLY, CDR2 FYNNEI. In nucleotides, the CDR3 is TGTGCCAGCAATCACGGGGGTTATTCACCCCTCCACTTT. Translating gives CASNHGGYSPLHF.

The rearrangement uses TRBV7-9 and TRBJ2-2, with 15 bases matching TRBD2. The CDR3 runs to 18 residues. Trimming at V came to 2 bases and at J to 4 bases, leaving 5 bases not matched to a gene. Germline V gives CDR1 SEHNR, CDR2 FQNEAQ (reference sequence). This CDR3 is CASSLRTSGRAATGELFF. Here the CDR3 DNA reads TGTGCCAGCAGCTTAAGGACTAGCGGGAGGGCGGCCACCGGGGAGCTGTTTTTT.

V usage is TRBV27 and J usage is TRBJ2-5; D is ambiguous. This CDR3 is built from 13 residues. Germline lookup yields CDR1 MNHEY and CDR2 SMNVEV (reference sequence). V was pared by 6 bases and J by 13 bases, with 21 bases between. CDR3 amino acids: CASSRTLTRARYF. DNA for the CDR3: TGTGCCAGCAGCCGTACCCTAACAAGAGCCCGGTACTTC.

This clonotype was seen only a few times. The chain joins TRBV6-1 to TRBJ2-1; the match to TRBD1 covers 9 bases. V lost 11 bases, J lost 6 bases, and 11 bases stayed unmatched. Per germline, CDR1 MNHNS and CDR2 SASEGT. The CDR3 covers 14 residues. The CDR3 DNA is TGTGCCGGGCAGTCCGGGACAGGGCTCAATGAGCAGTTCTTC. It translates to CAGQSGTGLNEQFF.

The chain uses TRBV7-6 and TRBJ2-7; TRBD2 might be the D (6 bases). Germline CDR1 is SGHVS and CDR2 is FNYEAQ. Trimming stripped 6 bases from V and 0 bases from J, with 12 bases between. The CDR3 sequence is 14 residues long. The CDR3 is CASRPGLGSYEQYF. CDR3 sequence (DNA): TGTGCCAGCAGGCCGGGACTGGGCTCCTACGAGCAGTACTTC.

This clonotype has a count of ten or more. The V call is TRBV7-2, the J call TRBJ1-1; a possible D gene is TRBD1 (5 bases). Between the trimmed V and J ends, which lost 5 bases and 3 bases, there was a span of 13 bases. The CDR3 extends over 14 amino acids. Germline CDR1 reads SGHTA; CDR2 reads FQGNSA. CDR3 amino acids: CASSRDPRDTEAFF. For the CDR3, the DNA is TGTGCCAGCAGCCGGGACCCCCGGGACACTGAAGCTTTCTTT.

This chain uses TRBV9 with TRBJ2-2; the match to TRBD1 covers 9 bases. V was pared by 4 bases and J by 6 bases, with 10 bases of the junction left unmatched. This CDR3 contains 16 residues. CDR1 and CDR2 from the germline V gene are SGDLS and YYNGEE. Here the CDR3 reads CASSIFGTGSAGELFF. DNA of the CDR3: TGTGCCAGCAGCATTTTTGGGACAGGGTCAGCCGGGGAGCTGTTTTTT.